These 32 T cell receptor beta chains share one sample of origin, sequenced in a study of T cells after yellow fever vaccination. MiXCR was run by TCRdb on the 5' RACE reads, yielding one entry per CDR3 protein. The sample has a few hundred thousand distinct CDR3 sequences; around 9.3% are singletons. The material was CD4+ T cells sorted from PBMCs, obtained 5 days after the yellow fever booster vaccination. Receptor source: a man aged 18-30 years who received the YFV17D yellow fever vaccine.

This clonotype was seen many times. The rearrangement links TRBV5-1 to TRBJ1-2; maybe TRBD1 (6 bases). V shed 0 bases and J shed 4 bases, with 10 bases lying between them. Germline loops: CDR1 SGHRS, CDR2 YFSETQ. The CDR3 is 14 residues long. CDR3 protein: CASSLGQGTYGYTF. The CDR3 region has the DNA TGCGCCAGCAGCTTGGGCCAGGGGACCTATGGCTACACCTTC. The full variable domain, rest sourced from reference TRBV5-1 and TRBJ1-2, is KAGVTQTPRYLIKTRGQQVTLSCSPISGHRSVSWYQQTPGQGLQFLFEYFSETQRNKGNFPGRFSGRQFSNSRSEMNVSTLELGDSALYLCASSLGQGTYGYTFGSGTRLTVV.

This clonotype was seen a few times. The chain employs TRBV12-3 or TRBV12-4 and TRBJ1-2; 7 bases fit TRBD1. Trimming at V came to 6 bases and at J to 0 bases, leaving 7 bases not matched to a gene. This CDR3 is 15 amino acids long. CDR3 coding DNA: TGTGCCAGCAGGGGGTCAGGGGGATCTAACTATGGCTACACCTTC. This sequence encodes CASRGSGGSNYGYTF.

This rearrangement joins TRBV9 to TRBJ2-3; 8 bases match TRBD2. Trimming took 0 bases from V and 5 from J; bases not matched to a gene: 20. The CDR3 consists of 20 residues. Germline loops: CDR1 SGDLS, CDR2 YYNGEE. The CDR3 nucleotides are TGTGCCAGCAGCGTAGGGATCCGGCGGGGGGCCCCGTCGATTATAGATACGCAGTATTTT. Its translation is CASSVGIRRGAPSIIDTQYF.

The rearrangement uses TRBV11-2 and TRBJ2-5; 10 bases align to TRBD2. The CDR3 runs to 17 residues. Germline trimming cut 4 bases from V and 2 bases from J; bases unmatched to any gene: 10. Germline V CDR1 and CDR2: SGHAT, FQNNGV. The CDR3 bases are TGTGCCAGCAGCTCACACCCAGCGGGGGGGGTACAAGAGACCCAGTACTTC. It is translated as CASSSHPAGGVQETQYF.

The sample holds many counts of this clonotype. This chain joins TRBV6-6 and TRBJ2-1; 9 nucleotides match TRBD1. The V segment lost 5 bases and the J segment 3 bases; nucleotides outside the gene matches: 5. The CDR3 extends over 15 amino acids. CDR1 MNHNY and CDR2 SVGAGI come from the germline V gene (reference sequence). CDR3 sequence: CASSGTGQFYNEQFF. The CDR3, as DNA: TGTGCCAGCAGTGGGACAGGGCAGTTCTACAATGAGCAGTTCTTC.

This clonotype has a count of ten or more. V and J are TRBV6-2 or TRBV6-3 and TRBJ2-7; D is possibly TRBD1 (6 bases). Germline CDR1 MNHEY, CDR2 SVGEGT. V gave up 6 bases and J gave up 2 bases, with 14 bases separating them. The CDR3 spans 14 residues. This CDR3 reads CASRSRNRAYEQYF. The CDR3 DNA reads TGTGCCAGCAGGTCACGGAACAGGGCCTACGAGCAGTACTTC.

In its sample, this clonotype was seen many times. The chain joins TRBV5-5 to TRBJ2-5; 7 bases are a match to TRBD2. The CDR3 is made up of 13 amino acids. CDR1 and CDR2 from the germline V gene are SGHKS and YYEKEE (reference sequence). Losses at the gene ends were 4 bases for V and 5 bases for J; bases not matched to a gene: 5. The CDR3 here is CASSAGVRETQYF. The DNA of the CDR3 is TGTGCCAGCAGCGCGGGAGTCAGGGAGACCCAGTACTTC. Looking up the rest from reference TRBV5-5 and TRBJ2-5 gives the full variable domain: DAGVTQSPTHLIKTRGQQVTLRCSPISGHKSVSWYQQVLGQGPQFIFQYYEKEERGRGNFPDRFSARQFPNYSSELNVNALLLGDSALYLCASSAGVRETQYFGPGTRLLVL.

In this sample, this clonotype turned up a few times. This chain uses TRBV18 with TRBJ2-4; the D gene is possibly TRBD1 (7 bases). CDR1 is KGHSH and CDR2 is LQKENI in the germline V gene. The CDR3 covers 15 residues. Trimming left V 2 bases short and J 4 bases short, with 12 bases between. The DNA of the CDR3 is TGTGCCAGCTCACCAATTGCGGGACAGAAAAACATTCAGTACTTC. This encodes CASSPIAGQKNIQYF.

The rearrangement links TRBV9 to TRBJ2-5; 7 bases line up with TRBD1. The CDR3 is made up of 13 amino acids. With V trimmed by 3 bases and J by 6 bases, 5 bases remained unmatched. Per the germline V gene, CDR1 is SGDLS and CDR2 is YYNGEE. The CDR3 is CASSADRAQTQYF. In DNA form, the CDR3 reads TGTGCCAGCAGCGCTGACAGGGCTCAGACCCAGTACTTC.

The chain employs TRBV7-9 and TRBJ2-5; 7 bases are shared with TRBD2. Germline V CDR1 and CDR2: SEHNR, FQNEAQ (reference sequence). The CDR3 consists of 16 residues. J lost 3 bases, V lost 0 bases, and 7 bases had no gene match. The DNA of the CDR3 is TGTGCCAGCAGCTTAGCCCGGGGGAGCGGGGAAGAGACCCAGTACTTC. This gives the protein CASSLARGSGEETQYF.

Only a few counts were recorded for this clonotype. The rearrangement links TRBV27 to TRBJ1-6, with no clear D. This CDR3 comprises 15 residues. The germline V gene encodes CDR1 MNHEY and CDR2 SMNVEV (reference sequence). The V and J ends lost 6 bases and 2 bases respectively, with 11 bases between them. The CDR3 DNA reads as TGTGCCAGCAGAAGTGGAATTACCTATAATTCACCCCTCCACTTT. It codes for CASRSGITYNSPLHF.

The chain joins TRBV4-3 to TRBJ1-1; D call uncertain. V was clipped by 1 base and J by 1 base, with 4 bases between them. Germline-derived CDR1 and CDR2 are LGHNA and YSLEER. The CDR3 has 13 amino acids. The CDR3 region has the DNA TGCGCCAGCAGCCAAGCCGGGAACACTGAAGCTTTCTTT. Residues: CASSQAGNTEAFF.

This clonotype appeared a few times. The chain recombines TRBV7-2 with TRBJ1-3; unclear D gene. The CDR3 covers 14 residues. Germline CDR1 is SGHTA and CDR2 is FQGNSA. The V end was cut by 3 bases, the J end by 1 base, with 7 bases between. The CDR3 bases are TGTGCCAGCAGCTTTTATGTTTCTGGAAACACCATATATTTT. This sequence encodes CASSFYVSGNTIYF.

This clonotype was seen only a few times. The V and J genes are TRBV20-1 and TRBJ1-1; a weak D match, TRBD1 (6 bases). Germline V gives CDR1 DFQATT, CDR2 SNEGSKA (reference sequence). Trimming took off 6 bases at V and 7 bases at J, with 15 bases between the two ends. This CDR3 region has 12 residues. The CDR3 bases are TGCAGTGCCCAGGGGTTGGGGGGTGAAGCTTTCTTT. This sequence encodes CSAQGLGGEAFF.

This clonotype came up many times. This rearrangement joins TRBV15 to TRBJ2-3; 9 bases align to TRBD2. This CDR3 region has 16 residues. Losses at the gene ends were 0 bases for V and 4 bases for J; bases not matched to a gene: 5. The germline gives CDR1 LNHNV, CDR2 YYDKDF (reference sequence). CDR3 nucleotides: TGTGCCACCAGCAGAGATCTAGCGGGGAGGTCAGATACGCAGTATTTT. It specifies CATSRDLAGRSDTQYF.

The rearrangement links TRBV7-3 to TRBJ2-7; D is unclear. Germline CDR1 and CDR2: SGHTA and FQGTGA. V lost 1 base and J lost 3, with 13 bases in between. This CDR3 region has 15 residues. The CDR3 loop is CASSLSEDRLYEQYV. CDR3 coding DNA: TGTGCCAGCAGCTTAAGTGAGGACCGACTCTACGAGCAGTACGTC.

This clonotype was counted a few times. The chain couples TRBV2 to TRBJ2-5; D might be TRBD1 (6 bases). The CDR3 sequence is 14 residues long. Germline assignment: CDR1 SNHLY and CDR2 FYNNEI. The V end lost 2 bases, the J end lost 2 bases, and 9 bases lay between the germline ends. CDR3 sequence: CASSERQGQETQYF. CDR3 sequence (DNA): TGTGCCAGCAGTGAAAGGCAGGGGCAAGAGACCCAGTACTTC.

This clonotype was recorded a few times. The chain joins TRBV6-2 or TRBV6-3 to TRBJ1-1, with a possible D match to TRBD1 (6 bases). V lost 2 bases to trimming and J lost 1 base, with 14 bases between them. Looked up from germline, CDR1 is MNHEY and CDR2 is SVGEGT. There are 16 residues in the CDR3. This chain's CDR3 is CASSYLAWTANTEAFF. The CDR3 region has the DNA TGTGCCAGCAGTTACCTCGCTTGGACAGCGAACACTGAAGCTTTCTTT.

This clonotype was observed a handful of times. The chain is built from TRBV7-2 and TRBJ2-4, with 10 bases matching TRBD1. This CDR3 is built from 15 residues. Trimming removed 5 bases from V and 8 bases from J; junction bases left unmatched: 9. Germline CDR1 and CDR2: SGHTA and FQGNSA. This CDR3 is CASSLFGQGVDIQYF. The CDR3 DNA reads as TGTGCCAGCAGCCTATTCGGACAGGGGGTTGACATTCAGTACTTC.

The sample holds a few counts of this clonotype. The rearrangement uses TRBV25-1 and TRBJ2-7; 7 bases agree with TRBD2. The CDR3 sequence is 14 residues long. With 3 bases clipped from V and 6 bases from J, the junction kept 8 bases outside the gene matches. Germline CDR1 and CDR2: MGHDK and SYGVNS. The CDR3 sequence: CASSDGGGGGEQYF. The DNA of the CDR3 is TGTGCCAGCAGTGACGGCGGGGGAGGCGGCGAGCAGTACTTC.

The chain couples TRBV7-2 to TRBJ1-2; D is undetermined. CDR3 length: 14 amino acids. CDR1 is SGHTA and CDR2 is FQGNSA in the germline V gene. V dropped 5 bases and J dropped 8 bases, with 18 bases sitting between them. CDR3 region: CASSPGPSPVGYTF. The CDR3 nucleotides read TGTGCCAGCAGCCCCGGACCTAGTCCGGTCGGCTACACCTTC.

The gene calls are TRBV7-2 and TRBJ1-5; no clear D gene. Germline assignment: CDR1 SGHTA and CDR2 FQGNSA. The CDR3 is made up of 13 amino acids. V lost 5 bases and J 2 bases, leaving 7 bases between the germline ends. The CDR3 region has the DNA TGTGCCAGCAGCGGGCCGGGCAATCAGCCCCAGCATTTT. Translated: CASSGPGNQPQHF.

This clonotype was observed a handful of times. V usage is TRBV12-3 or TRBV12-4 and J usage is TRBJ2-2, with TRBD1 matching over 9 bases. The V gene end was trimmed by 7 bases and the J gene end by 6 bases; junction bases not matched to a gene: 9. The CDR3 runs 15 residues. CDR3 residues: CASKPGTGYAGELFF. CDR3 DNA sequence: TGTGCCAGCAAGCCCGGGACAGGGTATGCCGGGGAGCTGTTTTTT.

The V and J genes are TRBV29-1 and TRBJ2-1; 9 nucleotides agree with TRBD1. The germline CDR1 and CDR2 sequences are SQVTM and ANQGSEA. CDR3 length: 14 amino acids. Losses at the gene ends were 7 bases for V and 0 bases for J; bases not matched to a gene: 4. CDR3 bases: TGCAGCGCACCGACAGGGGGCTCCTACAATGAGCAGTTCTTC. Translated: CSAPTGGSYNEQFF.

CDR3 amino acids: CASSLDSTTDTQYF. CDR3 DNA: TGTGCCAGCAGCCTCGATTCCACCACAGATACGCAGTATTTT. V is TRBV7-9 and J is TRBJ2-3; no reliable D call. The CDR3 runs 14 residues. Trimming shortened V by 5 bases and J by 2 bases, and 11 bases separated the two germline ends. CDR1 SEHNR and CDR2 FQNEAQ come from the germline V gene (reference sequence).

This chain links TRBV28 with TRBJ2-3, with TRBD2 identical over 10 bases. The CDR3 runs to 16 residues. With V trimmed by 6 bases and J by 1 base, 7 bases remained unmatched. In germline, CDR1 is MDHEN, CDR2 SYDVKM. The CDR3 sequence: CASRTTGTSGTDTQYF. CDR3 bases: TGTGCCAGCAGAACCACCGGGACTAGCGGCACAGATACGCAGTATTTT.

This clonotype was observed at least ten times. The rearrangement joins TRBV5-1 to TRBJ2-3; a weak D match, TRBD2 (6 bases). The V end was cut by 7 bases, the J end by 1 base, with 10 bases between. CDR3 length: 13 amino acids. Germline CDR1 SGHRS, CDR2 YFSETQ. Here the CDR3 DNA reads TGCGCCAGCTCGTCGGGGGGCACAGATACGCAGTATTTT. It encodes CASSSGGTDTQYF.

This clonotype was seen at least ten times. The CDR3 DNA follows: TGCAGTGCTATAGGCGGGGCCAGCCAAGAGACCCAGTACTTC. It is translated as CSAIGGASQETQYF. The rearrangement joins TRBV20-1 to TRBJ2-5, with D possibly TRBD2 on 6 matching bases. From germline, CDR1 is DFQATT and CDR2 SNEGSKA (reference sequence). This CDR3 has 14 amino acids. V lost 4 bases and J lost 1, with 13 bases in between.

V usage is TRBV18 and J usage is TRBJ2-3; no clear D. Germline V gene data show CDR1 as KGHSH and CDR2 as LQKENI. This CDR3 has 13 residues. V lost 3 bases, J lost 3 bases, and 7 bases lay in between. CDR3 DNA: TGTGCCAGCTCACCCACGGAGACAGATACGCAGTATTTT. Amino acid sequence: CASSPTETDTQYF.

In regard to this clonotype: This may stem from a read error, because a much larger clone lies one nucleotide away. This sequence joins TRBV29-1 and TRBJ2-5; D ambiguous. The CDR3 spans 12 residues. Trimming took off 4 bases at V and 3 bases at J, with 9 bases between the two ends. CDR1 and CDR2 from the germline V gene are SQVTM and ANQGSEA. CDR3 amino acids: CSVVPAEETQYF. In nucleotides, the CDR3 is TGCAGCGTTGTGCCCGCAGAAGAGACCCAGTACTTC.

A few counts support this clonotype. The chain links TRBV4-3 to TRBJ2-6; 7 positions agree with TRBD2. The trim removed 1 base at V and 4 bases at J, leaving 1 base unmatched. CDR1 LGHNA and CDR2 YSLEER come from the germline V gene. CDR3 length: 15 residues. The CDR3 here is CASSQAAGGANVLTF. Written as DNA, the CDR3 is TGCGCCAGCAGCCAAGCAGCGGGGGGGGCCAACGTCCTGACTTTC.

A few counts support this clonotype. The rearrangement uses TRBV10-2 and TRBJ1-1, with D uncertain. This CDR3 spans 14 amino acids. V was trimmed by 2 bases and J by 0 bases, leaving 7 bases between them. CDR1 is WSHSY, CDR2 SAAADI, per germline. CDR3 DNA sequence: TGCGCCAGCAGTGAGGCTAACATGAACACTGAAGCTTTCTTT. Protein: CASSEANMNTEAFF.